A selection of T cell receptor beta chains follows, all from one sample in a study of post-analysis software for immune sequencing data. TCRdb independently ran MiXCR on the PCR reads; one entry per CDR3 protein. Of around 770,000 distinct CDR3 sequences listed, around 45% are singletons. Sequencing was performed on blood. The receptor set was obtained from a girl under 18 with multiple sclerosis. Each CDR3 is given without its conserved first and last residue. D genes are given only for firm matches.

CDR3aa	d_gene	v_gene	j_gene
ASRGKGEFYEQY	-	TRBV27	TRBJ2-7
ATSEPTGVDTQY	TRBD1	TRBV24-1	TRBJ2-3
ASSLGGGKQETQY	-	TRBV7-9	TRBJ2-5
ASSLGGVGPYEQY	-	TRBV7-2	TRBJ2-7
ASSYYMGETQY	-	TRBV6-6	TRBJ2-5
SANPRLAGSYNEQF	TRBD2	TRBV20-1	TRBJ2-1
AISGTISSTEAF	-	TRBV10-3	TRBJ1-1
ASSQDIPSGKYNEQF	-	TRBV4-3	TRBJ2-1
ASSLAPPGQDSYTGYT	TRBD1	TRBV7-8	TRBJ1-2
ASSPGLAISDTQY	TRBD2	TRBV5-6	TRBJ2-3
SVRTSQDEQF	TRBD2	TRBV29-1	TRBJ2-1
SAPRGGQGAFEQY	TRBD1	TRBV20-1	-
ASSSRKADNEKLF	-	TRBV4-3	TRBJ1-4
SARDGVSYNEQF	-	TRBV20-1	TRBJ2-1
SVRREGRGNEQF	TRBD2	TRBV29-1	TRBJ2-1
ASRRTGEAF	TRBD1	TRBV5-1	TRBJ1-1
SARPGTSNTQY	-	TRBV20-1	TRBJ2-3
ASSEFGTSGSGAF	TRBD2	TRBV25-1	TRBJ2-1
ASSLRPIGLADSTDTQY	TRBD2	TRBV7-3	TRBJ2-3
AGSLWAGADQPQH	-	TRBV7-2	TRBJ1-5
ASSYSSGPLNTEAF	-	TRBV6-5	TRBJ1-1
ASSFGRGRTETQY	-	TRBV12-3/TRBV12-4	TRBJ2-5
ASSNGVPFRPSSGANVLT	-	TRBV21-1	TRBJ2-6
SVEAVQCTEAF	-	TRBV29-1	TRBJ1-1
SAMVLAGSYNEQF	TRBD2	TRBV20-1	TRBJ2-1
ARNRDVSIHYGYT	-	TRBV6-8	TRBJ1-2
ASSLQPKSYNEQF	-	TRBV7-6	TRBJ2-1
ASSYSSPYNEQF	-	TRBV6-2/TRBV6-3	TRBJ2-1
ASSQDSGRRDTQY	TRBD2	TRBV3-1	TRBJ2-3
SASLFGTGVGDNEQF	-	TRBV20-1	TRBJ2-1
ASSPSLDEQF	-	TRBV11-2	TRBJ2-1